The 20 T cell receptor beta chains listed next were all sequenced from one sample in a study of OX40 agonist ivuxolimab in advanced cancers. The assay was immunoSEQ multiplex PCR, and TCRdb's table has in-frame clones only and misses some. The sample holds under 60,000 clones; 80% to 90% are singletons and the top ten take 5% to 6%. The source was CD4+ or CD8+ T cells sorted from blood, collected in a trial of the OX40 agonist ivuxolimab. These receptors were obtained from an adult with an advanced solid tumor such as melanoma, head and neck, liver or kidney cancer.

The rearrangement joins TRBV10-3 to TRBJ2-7, with TRBD2 matching over 9 bases. The V gene end was trimmed by 4 bases and the J gene end by 0 bases; junction bases not matched to a gene: 7. From germline, CDR1 is ENHRY and CDR2 SYGVKD. This CDR3 has 16 amino acids. CDR3 region: CAISAGGTSISYEQYF. The DNA of the CDR3 is TGTGCCATCAGTGCTGGTGGGACTAGCATCTCCTACGAGCAGTACTTC.

The V call is TRBV28, the J call TRBJ1-1; TRBD1 agrees at 7 bases. CDR1 is MDHEN, CDR2 SYDVKM, per germline. The CDR3 consists of 16 residues. Germline trimming cut 6 bases from V and 1 base from J; bases unmatched to any gene: 11. The CDR3 here is CASRQGTRTGNTEAFF. CDR3 in DNA: TGTGCCAGCAGGCAAGGAACCCGGACAGGGAACACTGAAGCTTTCTTT.

This chain links TRBV25-1 with TRBJ1-6; perhaps TRBD1 as D (6 bases). The CDR3 is made up of 17 amino acids. V lost 2 bases to trimming and J lost 7 bases, with 18 bases between them. Germline V gene data show CDR1 as MGHDK and CDR2 as SYGVNS. The CDR3 sequence is CASSEGGGRLGNSPLHF. CDR3 nucleotide sequence: TGTGCCAGCAGTGAAGGAGGGGGACGGCTTGGGAATTCACCCCTCCACTTT.

The rearrangement uses TRBV2 and TRBJ2-7; D possibly corresponds to TRBD1 (6 bases). Trimming cost V 4 bases and J 5 bases, with 15 bases left between them. Germline CDR1 reads SNHLY; CDR2 reads FYNNEI. CDR3 size: 14 residues. CDR3 protein: CASSGPTGYNEQYF. The CDR3 DNA reads TGTGCCAGCAGTGGGCCCACAGGGTACAACGAGCAGTACTTC.

The chain employs TRBV27 and TRBJ1-1, with D possibly TRBD1 on 5 matching bases. Between the trimmed V and J ends, which lost 5 bases and 4 bases, there was a span of 11 bases. Germline CDR1 reads MNHEY; CDR2 reads SMNVEV (reference sequence). The CDR3 is made up of 13 amino acids. The CDR3 DNA is TGTGCCAGCAGTCCACAGGATAGCACTGAAGCTTTCTTT. This sequence encodes CASSPQDSTEAFF.

This chain links TRBV10-3 with TRBJ2-7, with 11 bases identical to TRBD1. The CDR3 consists of 15 residues. J was trimmed by 3 bases and V by 6 bases; bases with no gene match: 7. Germline loops: CDR1 ENHRY, CDR2 SYGVKD. The CDR3 DNA reads as TGTGCCATCAGGCCGGGACAGGGGGGGATCTACGAGCAGTACTTC. Translating it yields CAIRPGQGGIYEQYF.

This clone was detected only once. CDR3 DNA: TGTGCCAGCAGCAAAGGTACCCGGGGGCCAGGTCTAGCCAAAAACATTCAGTACTTC. Translation gives CASSKGTRGPGLAKNIQYF. The V gene is TRBV21-1, the J gene TRBJ2-4. TRBV21-1 is classified as a pseudogene. The CDR3 consists of 19 residues.

The chain carries TRBV5-1 and TRBJ2-1; TRBD2 matches 14 bases. The germline V gene has CDR1 SGHRS and CDR2 YFSETQ. The CDR3 has 16 amino acids. The V and J ends lost 3 bases and 4 bases, in that order; junction bases with no gene match: 3. The CDR3 DNA reads TGCGCCAGCAGCTCCGGGACTAGCGGGAGATACAATGAGCAGTTCTTC. It is translated as CASSSGTSGRYNEQFF.

Only a few counts were recorded for this clone. The V gene is TRBV6-5, the J gene TRBJ2-2; 8 bases map to TRBD1. Trimming cost V 6 bases and J 0 bases; bases outside gene matches: 3. The CDR3 contains 15 residues. Germline CDR1 MNHEY, CDR2 SVGAGI. CDR3 protein: CASRRTGPNTGELFF. DNA for the CDR3: TGTGCCAGCAGGCGGACAGGGCCGAACACCGGGGAGCTGTTTTTT.

The chain has TRBV6-1 and TRBJ2-7, with D possibly TRBD2 on 5 matching bases. V was cut by 5 bases and J by 3 bases, with 17 bases left in between. The length of the CDR3 is 15 residues. CDR1 and CDR2 (germline): MNHNS, SASEGT. This CDR3 is CASSNGFGGIYEQYF. CDR3 sequence (DNA): TGTGCCAGCAGTAACGGATTCGGAGGAATCTACGAGCAGTACTTC.

As DNA, the CDR3 is TGTGCCAGTACTACAGGGGGCCCAGCCTACGAGCAGTACTTC. Its translation is CASTTGGPAYEQYF. J is TRBJ2-7 and V is TRBV7-8, with 9 positions matching TRBD1. The junction had 8 bases not matched to a gene; V was cut back by 9 bases and J by 2 bases. This CDR3 spans 14 amino acids. In germline, CDR1 is SGHVS, CDR2 FQNEAQ.

The rearrangement joins TRBV7-3 to TRBJ1-1; D unclear. The length of the CDR3 is 13 residues. V shed 5 bases and J shed 1 base, with 8 bases lying between them. Germline lookup yields CDR1 SGHTA and CDR2 FQGTGA. The CDR3 loop is CASSLGRNTEAFF. In DNA form, the CDR3 reads TGTGCCAGCAGCCTAGGAAGGAACACTGAAGCTTTCTTT. Supplemented by reference TRBV7-3 and TRBJ1-1, the full variable domain reads GAGVSQTPSNKVTEKGKYVELRCDPISGHTALYWYRQSLGQGPEFLIYFQGTGAADDSGLPNDRFFAVRPEGSVSTLKIQRTERGDSAVYLCASSLGRNTEAFFGQGTRLTVV.

The CDR3 loop reads CASSPRGYPYEKLFF. The CDR3 coding sequence is TGTGCCAGCAGCCCACGGGGATACCCCTACGAAAAACTGTTTTTT. This chain uses TRBV9 with TRBJ1-4; D is undetermined. V lost 4 bases and J 8 bases, leaving 18 bases between the germline ends. From germline, CDR1 is SGDLS and CDR2 YYNGEE. This CDR3 is built from 15 residues.

The chain uses TRBV14 and TRBJ2-1; 13 bases line up with TRBD2. CDR3 length equals 16 residues. The J segment lost 4 bases and the V segment lost 4 bases, leaving 4 bases of the junction unmatched. The V gene's germline CDR1 is SGHDN and CDR2 FVKESK. The DNA for the CDR3 is TGTGCCAGCAGCCCTCGGACTAGCGGGGGATACAATGAGCAGTTCTTC. Translated: CASSPRTSGGYNEQFF.

V usage is TRBV4-3 and J usage is TRBJ2-7; D is possibly TRBD1 (6 bases). V dropped 2 bases and J dropped 4 bases, with 15 bases sitting between them. This CDR3 is built from 15 residues. CDR1 and CDR2 (germline): LGHNA, YSLEER. The CDR3 here is CASSQTTGTQYEQYF. CDR3 nucleotides: TGCGCCAGCAGCCAAACAACCGGGACACAATACGAGCAGTACTTC.

The gene calls are TRBV28 and TRBJ1-5, with 8 bases lining up with TRBD1. Trimming took 5 bases from V and 5 from J; bases not matched to a gene: 8. Per germline, CDR1 MDHEN and CDR2 SYDVKM. This CDR3 has 15 amino acids. This CDR3 is CASSPETGVHQPQHF. CDR3 nucleotides: TGTGCCAGCAGTCCGGAGACAGGGGTTCATCAGCCCCAGCATTTT. The full variable domain, with the rest looked up from reference TRBV28 and TRBJ1-5, is DVKVTQSSRYLVKRTGEKVFLECVQDMDHENMFWYRQDPGLGLRLIYFSYDVKMKEKGDIPEGYSVSREKKERFSLILESASTNQTSMYLCASSPETGVHQPQHFGDGTRLSIL.

The chain recombines TRBV4-1 with TRBJ1-4; 8 nucleotides match TRBD1. The CDR3 extends over 15 amino acids. V shed 4 bases, J shed 3 bases, and the junction held 4 bases outside the gene matches. The germline gives CDR1 MGHRA, CDR2 YSYEKL. The CDR3 loop is CASSLWTGPNEKLFF. The CDR3 DNA sequence: TGCGCCAGCAGCCTGTGGACAGGGCCTAATGAAAAACTGTTTTTT.

V is TRBV19 and J is TRBJ2-1; 8 nucleotides agree with TRBD2. The CDR3 runs to 17 residues. V gave up 2 bases and J gave up 1 base; unmatched junction bases: 7. Looked up from germline, CDR1 is LNHDA and CDR2 is SQIVND (reference sequence). The CDR3 sequence: CASSIRGSGASYNEQFF. The CDR3 DNA reads TGTGCCAGTAGTATAAGAGGTAGCGGGGCTTCCTACAATGAGCAGTTCTTC.

The rearrangement uses TRBV5-1 and TRBJ1-1, with TRBD1 identical over 10 bases. CDR3 length: 14 residues. In germline, CDR1 is SGHRS, CDR2 YFSETQ. Losses at the gene ends were 6 bases for V and 7 bases for J; bases not matched to a gene: 9. As DNA, the CDR3 is TGCGCCAGCACCCCGGGACAGGGGACCTATGAAGCTTTCTTT. This translates into CASTPGQGTYEAFF.

The gene calls are TRBV10-3 and TRBJ1-5; maybe TRBD1 (5 bases). The germline CDR1 and CDR2 sequences are ENHRY and SYGVKD. This CDR3 spans 14 amino acids. The germline V and J ends were trimmed by 0 bases and 4 bases, with 7 bases remaining between them. The CDR3 coding sequence is TGTGCCATCAGTGAGTCAGGGACTAATCAGCCCCAGCATTTT. This encodes CAISESGTNQPQHF.